The clone carrying this T cell receptor (beta chain) was picked up one time. Its antigen is undetermined. These data come from a study of vaccination effects on CD4 cells after COVID-19. CD4+ T cells specific for antigen were expanded with viral peptide pools by the ViraFEST assay before sequencing. Culture proceeded for more than 8 days, and CD4+ T cells were then isolated. As their vaccination, participants received two doses of either BNT162b2 or mRNA-1273. Here immunoSEQ multiplex PCR was the method, and the copy in TCRdb shows in-frame clones only, minus some. The profile shows around 67,000 clones, about 81% of them singletons. The V end lost 3 bases, the J end lost 8 bases, and 14 bases lay between the germline ends. This CDR3 contains 14 residues. Germline values: CDR1 KGHDR, CDR2 SFDVKD.

This sample comprised CD4+ T cells from PBMCs cultured with HCoV-229E spike peptides, obtained after COVID-19 vaccination. This sequence originates from a human donor who received a COVID-19 vaccine. This chain joins TRBV24-1 and TRBJ2-3, with D perhaps assigned TRBD1 or TRBD2 (6 bases each). CDR3: CATSDSRGPGTQYF. In nucleotides, the CDR3 is TGTGCCACCAGTGATAGCCGGGGGCCCGGTACGCAGTATTTT.